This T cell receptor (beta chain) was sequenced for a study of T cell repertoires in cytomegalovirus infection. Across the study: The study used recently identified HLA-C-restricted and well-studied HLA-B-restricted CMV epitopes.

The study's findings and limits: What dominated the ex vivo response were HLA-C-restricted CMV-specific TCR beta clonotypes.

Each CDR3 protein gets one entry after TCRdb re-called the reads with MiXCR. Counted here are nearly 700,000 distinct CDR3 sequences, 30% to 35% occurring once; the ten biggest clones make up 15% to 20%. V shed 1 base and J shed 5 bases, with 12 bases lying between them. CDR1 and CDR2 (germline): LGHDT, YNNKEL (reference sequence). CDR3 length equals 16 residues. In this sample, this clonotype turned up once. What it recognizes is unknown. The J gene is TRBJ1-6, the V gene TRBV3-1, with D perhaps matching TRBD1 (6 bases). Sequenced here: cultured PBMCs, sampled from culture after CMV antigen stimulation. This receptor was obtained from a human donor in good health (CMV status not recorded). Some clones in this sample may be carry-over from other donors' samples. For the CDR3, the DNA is TGTGCCAGCAGCCAAGTACGGGGGGCTAATAATTCACCCCTCCACTTT. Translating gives CASSQVRGANNSPLHF.